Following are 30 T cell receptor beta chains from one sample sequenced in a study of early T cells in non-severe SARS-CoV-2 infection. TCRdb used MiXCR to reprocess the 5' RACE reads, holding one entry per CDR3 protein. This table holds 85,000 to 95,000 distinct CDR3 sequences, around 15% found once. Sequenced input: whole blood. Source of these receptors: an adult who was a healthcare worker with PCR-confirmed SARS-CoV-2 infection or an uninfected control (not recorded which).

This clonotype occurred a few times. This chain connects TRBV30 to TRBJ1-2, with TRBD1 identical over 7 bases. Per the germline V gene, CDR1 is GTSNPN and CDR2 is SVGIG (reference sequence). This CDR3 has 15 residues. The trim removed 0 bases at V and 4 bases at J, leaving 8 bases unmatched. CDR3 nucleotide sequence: TGTGCCTGGAGTGTACTCCCCGGGACAGTCTATGGCTACACCTTC. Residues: CAWSVLPGTVYGYTF.

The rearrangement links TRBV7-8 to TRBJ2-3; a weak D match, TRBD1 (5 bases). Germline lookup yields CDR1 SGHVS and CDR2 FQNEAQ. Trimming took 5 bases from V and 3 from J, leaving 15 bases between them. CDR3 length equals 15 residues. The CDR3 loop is CASSPSGAPTDTQYF. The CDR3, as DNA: TGTGCCAGCAGCCCAAGTGGGGCTCCAACAGATACGCAGTATTTT. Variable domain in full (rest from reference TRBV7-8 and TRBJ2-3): GAGVSQSPRYKVAKRGQDVALRCDPISGHVSLFWYQQALGQGPEFLTYFQNEAQLDKSGLPSDRFFAERPEGSVSTLKIQRTQQEDSAVYLCASSPSGAPTDTQYFGPGTRLTVL.

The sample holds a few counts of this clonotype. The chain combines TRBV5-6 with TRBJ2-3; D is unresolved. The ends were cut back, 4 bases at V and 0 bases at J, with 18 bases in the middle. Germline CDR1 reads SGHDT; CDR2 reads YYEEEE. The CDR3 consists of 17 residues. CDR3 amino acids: CASSTGLVLSSTDTQYF. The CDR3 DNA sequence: TGTGCCAGCAGCACCGGTTTGGTTCTATCTAGCACAGATACGCAGTATTTT. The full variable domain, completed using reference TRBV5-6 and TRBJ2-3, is DAGVTQSPTHLIKTRGQQVTLRCSPKSGHDTVSWYQQALGQGPQFIFQYYEEEERQRGNFPDRFSGHQFPNYSSELNVNALLLGDSALYLCASSTGLVLSSTDTQYFGPGTRLTVL.

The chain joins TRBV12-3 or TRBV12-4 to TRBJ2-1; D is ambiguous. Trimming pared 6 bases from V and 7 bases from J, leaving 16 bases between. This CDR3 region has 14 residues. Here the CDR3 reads CASRDRTKGNEQFF. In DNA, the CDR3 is TGTGCCAGCAGGGACCGAACCAAAGGTAATGAGCAGTTCTTC.

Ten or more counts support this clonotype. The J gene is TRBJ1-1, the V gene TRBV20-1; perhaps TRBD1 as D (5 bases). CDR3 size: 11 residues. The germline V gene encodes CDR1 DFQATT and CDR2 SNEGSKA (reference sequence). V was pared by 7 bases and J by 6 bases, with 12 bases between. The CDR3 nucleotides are TGCAGTGGTCCGGGGGTTCCTGAAGCTTTCTTT. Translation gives CSGPGVPEAFF.

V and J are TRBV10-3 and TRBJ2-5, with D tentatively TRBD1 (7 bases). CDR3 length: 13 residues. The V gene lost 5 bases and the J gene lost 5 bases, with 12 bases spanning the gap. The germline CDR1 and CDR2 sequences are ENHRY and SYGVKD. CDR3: CAISLTGRETQYF. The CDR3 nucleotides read TGTGCCATCAGTTTGACAGGGAGGGAGACCCAGTACTTC.

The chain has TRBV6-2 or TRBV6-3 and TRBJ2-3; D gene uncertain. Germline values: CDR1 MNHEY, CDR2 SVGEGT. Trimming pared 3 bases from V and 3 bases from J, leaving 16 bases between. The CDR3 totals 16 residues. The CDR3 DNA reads TGTGCCAGCAGTTATATAAGGAATCGCCCAACAGATACGCAGTATTTT. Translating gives CASSYIRNRPTDTQYF.

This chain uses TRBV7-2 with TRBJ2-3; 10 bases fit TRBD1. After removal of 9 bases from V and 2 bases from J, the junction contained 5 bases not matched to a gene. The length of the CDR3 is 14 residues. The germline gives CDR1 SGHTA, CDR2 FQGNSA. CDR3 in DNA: TGTGCCAGTTCGACAGGGGGCCCCACAGATACGCAGTATTTT. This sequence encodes CASSTGGPTDTQYF.

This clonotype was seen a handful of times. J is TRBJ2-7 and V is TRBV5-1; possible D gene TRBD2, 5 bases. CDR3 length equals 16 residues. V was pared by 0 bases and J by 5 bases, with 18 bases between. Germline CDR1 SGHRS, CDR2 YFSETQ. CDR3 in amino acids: CASSLGILAGGHEQYV. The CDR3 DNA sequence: TGCGCCAGCAGCTTGGGAATCCTAGCAGGTGGCCACGAGCAGTACGTC.

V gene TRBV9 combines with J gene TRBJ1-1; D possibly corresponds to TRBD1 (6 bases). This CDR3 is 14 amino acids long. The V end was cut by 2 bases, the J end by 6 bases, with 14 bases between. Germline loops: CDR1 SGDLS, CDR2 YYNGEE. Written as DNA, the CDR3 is TGTGCCAGCAGCGTGGAACAGGGTCGGCCTGAAGCTTTCTTT. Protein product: CASSVEQGRPEAFF.

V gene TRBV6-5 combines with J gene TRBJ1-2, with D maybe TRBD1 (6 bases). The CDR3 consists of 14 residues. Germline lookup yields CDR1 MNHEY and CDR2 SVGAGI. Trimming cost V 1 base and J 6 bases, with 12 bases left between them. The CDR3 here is CASSYYARGNGYTF. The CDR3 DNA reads TGTGCCAGCAGTTACTATGCCAGGGGTAATGGCTACACCTTC.

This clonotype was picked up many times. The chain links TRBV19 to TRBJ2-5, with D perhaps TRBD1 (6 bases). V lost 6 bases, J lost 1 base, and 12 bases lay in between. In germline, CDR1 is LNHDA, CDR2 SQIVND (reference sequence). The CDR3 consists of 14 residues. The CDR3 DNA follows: TGTGCCAGTAGCTCTGGACAGCTCCAAGAGACCCAGTACTTC. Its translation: CASSSGQLQETQYF.

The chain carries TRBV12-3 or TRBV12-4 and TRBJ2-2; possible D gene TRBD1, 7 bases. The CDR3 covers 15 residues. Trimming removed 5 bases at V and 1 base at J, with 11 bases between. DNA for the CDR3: TGTGCCAGCAGTCGACAGGGACTGAACACCGGGGAGCTGTTTTTT. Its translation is CASSRQGLNTGELFF.

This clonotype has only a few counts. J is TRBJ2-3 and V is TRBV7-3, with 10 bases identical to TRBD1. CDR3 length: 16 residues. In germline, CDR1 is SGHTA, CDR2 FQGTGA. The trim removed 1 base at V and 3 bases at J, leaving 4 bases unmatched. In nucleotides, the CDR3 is TGTGCCAGCAGCTTAAGAGGGGACAGGGGAACAGATACGCAGTATTTT. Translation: CASSLRGDRGTDTQYF.

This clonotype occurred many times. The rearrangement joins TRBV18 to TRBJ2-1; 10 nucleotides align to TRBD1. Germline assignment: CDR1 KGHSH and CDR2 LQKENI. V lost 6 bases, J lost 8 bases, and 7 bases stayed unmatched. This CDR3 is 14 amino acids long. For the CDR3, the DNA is TGTGCCAGCTCCCGGGACAGGGGAAAGGATGAGCAGTTCTTC. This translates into CASSRDRGKDEQFF.

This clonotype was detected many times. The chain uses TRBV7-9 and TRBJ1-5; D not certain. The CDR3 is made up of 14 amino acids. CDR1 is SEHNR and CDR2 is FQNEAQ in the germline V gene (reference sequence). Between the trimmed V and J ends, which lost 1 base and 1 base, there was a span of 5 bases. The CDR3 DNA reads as TGTGCCAGCAGCTTAGTCGGGAGCAATCAGCCCCAGCATTTT. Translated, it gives CASSLVGSNQPQHF. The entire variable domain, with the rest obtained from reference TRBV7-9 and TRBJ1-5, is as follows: DTGVSQNPRHKITKRGQNVTFRCDPISEHNRLYWYRQTLGQGPEFLTYFQNEAQLEKSRLLSDRFSAERPKGSFSTLEIQRTEQGDSAMYLCASSLVGSNQPQHFGDGTRLSIL.

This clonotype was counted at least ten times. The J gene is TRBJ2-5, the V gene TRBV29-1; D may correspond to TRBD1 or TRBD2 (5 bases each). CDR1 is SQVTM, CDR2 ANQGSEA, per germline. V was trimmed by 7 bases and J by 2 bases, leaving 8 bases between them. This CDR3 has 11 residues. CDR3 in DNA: TGCAGCGCGGGGCGACAAGAGACCCAGTACTTC. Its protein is CSAGRQETQYF.

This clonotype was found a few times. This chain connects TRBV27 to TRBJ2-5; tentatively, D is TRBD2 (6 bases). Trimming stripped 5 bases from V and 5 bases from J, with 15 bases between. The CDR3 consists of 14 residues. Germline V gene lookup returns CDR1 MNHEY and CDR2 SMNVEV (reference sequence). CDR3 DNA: TGTGCCAGCAGTCTGGACTACCGGGGGGAGACCCAGTACTTC. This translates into CASSLDYRGETQYF.

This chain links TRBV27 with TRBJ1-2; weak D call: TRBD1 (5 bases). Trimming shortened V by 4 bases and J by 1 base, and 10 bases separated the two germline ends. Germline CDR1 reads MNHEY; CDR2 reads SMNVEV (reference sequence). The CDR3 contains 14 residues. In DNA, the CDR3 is TGTGCCAGCAGTTGGGGGATAGATAACTATGGCTACACCTTC. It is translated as CASSWGIDNYGYTF.

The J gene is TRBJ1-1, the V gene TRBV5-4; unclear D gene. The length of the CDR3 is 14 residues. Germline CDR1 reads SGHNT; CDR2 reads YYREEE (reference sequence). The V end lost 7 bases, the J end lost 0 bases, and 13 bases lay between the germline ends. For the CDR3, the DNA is TGTGCCAGCCATACTAGAGGGATGAACACTGAAGCTTTCTTT. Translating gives CASHTRGMNTEAFF. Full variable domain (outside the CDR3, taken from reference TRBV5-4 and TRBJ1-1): ETGVTQSPTHLIKTRGQQVTLRCSSQSGHNTVSWYQQALGQGPQFIFQYYREEENGRGNFPPRFSGLQFPNYSSELNVNALELDDSALYLCASHTRGMNTEAFFGQGTRLTVV.

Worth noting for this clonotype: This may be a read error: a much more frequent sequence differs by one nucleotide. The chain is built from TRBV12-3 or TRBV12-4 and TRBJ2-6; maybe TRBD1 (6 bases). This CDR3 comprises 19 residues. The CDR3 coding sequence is TGTGCCAGCAGTTACCCCCAGGACAGTTCTGTCTCTGGGACCAACGTCCTGACTTTC. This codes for CASSYPQDSSVSGTNVLTF.

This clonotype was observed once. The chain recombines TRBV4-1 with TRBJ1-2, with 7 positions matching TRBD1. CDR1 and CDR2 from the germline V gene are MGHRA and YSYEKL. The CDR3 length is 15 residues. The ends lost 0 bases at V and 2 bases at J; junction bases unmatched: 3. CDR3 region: CASSQEGRGNYGYTF. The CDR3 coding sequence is TGCGCCAGCAGCCAAGAGGGCAGGGGGAACTATGGCTACACCTTC.

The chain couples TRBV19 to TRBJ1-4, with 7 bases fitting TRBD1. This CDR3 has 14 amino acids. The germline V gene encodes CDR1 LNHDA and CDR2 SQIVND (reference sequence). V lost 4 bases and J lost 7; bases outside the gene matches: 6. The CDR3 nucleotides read TGTGCCAGTAGTAAGGGGGCGAAGAGTGAAAAACTGTTTTTT. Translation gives CASSKGAKSEKLFF.

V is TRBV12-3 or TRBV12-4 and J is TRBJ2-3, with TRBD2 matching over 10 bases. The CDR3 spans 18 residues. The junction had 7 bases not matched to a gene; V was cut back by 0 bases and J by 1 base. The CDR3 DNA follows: TGTGCCAGCAGTTTAGCGTTGAGGACTAGCGGCCGCACAGATACGCAGTATTTT. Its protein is CASSLALRTSGRTDTQYF.

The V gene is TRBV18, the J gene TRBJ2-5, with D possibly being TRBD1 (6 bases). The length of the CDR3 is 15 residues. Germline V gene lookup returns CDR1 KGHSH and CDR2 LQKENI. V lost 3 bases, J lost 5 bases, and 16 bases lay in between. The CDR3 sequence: CASSPRGTLGETQYF. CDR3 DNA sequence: TGTGCCAGCTCACCGCGTGGGACATTGGGGGAGACCCAGTACTTC.

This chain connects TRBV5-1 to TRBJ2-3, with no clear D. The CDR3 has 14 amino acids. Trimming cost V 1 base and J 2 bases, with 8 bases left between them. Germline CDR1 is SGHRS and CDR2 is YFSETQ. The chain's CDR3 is CASSLLISTDTQYF. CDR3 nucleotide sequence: TGCGCCAGCAGCTTGTTGATCTCCACAGATACGCAGTATTTT. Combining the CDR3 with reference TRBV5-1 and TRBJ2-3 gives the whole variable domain KAGVTQTPRYLIKTRGQQVTLSCSPISGHRSVSWYQQTPGQGLQFLFEYFSETQRNKGNFPGRFSGRQFSNSRSEMNVSTLELGDSALYLCASSLLISTDTQYFGPGTRLTVL.

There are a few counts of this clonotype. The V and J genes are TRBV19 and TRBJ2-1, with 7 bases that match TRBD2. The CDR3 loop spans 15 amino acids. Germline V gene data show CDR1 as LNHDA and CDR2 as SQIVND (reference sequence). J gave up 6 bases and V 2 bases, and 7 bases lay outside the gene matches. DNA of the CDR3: TGTGCCAGTAGTATACTAAGCGGGGCTTCCAATGAGCAGTTCTTC. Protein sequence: CASSILSGASNEQFF.

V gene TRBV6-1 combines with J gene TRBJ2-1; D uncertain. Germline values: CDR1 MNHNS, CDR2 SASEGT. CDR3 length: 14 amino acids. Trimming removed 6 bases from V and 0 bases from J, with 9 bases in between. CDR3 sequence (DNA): TGTGCCAGCAGGCTGAGTGGCTCCTACAATGAGCAGTTCTTC. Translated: CASRLSGSYNEQFF.

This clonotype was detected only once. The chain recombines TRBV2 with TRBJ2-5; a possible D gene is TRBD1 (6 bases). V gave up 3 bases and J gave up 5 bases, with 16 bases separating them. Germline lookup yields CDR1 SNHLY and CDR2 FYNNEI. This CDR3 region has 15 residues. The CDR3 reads CASSEGRGMYETQYF. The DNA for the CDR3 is TGTGCCAGCAGTGAGGGAAGGGGGATGTACGAGACCCAGTACTTC.

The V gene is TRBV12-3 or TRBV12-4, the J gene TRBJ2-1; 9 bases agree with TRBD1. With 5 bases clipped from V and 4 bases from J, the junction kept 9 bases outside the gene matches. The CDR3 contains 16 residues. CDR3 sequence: CASSPHRDRVYNEQFF. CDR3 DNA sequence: TGTGCCAGCAGTCCGCACCGGGACAGGGTATACAATGAGCAGTTCTTC.